This TCR beta chain is from a study of post-analysis software for immune sequencing data. Study information: Relapsing-remitting, secondary progressive and progressive-relapsing courses of multiple sclerosis were included.

With regard to this clonotype: Its antigen is currently unknown.

Trimming took 1 base from V and 0 from J, leaving 8 bases between them. This CDR3 has 15 residues. Germline V lookup: CDR1 SNHLY, CDR2 FYNNEI. Prepared TCR beta cDNA libraries contained unique molecular identifiers. T cells numbering about 0.85 to 10 million gave rise to roughly 550,000 cDNA molecules. TCRdb ran MiXCR on the PCR reads and lists one entry per CDR3 protein. Of under 200,000 distinct CDR3 sequences in the sample, around 30% were seen once. General observations from the study: A significant reduction in normalized Chao1 diversity was observed in multiple sclerosis patients versus controls. Compared with controls, patients had more of 4 or 5 TRBV segments, including TRBV5-6, TRBV5-1 and TRBV20-1.

The specimen sequenced was blood. This clonotype was sampled from a girl aged 2-17 years with multiple sclerosis. The chain recombines TRBV2 with TRBJ2-3; the D is unclear. The CDR3 nucleotides are TGTGCCAGCAGTGAAGAAGCCGCTAGCACAGATACGCAGTATTTT. Encoded protein: CASSEEAASTDTQYF.